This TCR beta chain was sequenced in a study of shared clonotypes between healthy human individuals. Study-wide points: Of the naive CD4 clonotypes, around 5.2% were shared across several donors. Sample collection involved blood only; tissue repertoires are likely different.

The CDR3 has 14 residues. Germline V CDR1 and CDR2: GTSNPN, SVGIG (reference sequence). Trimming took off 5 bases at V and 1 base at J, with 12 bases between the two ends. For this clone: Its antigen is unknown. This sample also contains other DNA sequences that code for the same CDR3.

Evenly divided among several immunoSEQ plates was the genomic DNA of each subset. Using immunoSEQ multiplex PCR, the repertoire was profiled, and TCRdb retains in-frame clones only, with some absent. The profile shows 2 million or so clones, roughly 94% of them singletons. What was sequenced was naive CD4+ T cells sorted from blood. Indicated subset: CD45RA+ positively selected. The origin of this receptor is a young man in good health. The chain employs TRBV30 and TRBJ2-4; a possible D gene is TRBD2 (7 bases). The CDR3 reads CAWSGGLAKNIQYF. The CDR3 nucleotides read TGTGCCTGGTCCGGGGGGCTTGCCAAAAACATTCAGTACTTC.